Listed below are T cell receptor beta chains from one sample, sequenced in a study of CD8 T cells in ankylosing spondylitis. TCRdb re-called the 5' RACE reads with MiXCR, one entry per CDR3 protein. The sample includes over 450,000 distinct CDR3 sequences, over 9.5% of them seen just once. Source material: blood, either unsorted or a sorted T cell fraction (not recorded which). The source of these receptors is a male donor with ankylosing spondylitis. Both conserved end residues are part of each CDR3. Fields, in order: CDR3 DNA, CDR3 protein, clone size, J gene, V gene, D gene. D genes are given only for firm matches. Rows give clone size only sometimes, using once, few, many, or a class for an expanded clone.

CDR3 DNA: TGCGCCAGCGACGCCCAGGGAGGGGCCATATCCTACGAGCAGTACTTC
CDR3 protein: CASDAQGGAISYEQYF
clone size: .
J gene: TRBJ2-7
V gene: TRBV10-2
D gene: TRBD2

CDR3 DNA: TGCGCCAGCAGTGACGAGTATACGCAGTATTTT
CDR3 protein: CASSDEYTQYF
clone size: few
J gene: TRBJ2-3
V gene: TRBV10-2
D gene: .

CDR3 DNA: TGCAGCGATAGAGCGGGAACTGAAGCTTTCTTT
CDR3 protein: CSDRAGTEAFF
clone size: .
J gene: TRBJ1-1
V gene: TRBV29-1
D gene: .

CDR3 DNA: TGTGCCAGCAGCTTAAACAGGGACGGTGAGCAGTTCTTC
CDR3 protein: CASSLNRDGEQFF
clone size: .
J gene: TRBJ2-1
V gene: TRBV11-2
D gene: .

CDR3 DNA: TGCAGCGTTGTTCGACAGGGAAACACAGATACGCAGTATTTT
CDR3 protein: CSVVRQGNTDTQYF
clone size: .
J gene: TRBJ2-3
V gene: TRBV29-1
D gene: TRBD1

CDR3 DNA: TGTGCCAGCAGCCAAGGTTACAGTCACAATGAGCAGTTCTTC
CDR3 protein: CASSQGYSHNEQFF
clone size: .
J gene: TRBJ2-1
V gene: TRBV3-1
D gene: .

CDR3 DNA: TGTGCCAGCACCTCCCGAGCTAGCGGGATACGCGCCGGGGAGCTGTTTTTT
CDR3 protein: CASTSRASGIRAGELFF
clone size: few
J gene: TRBJ2-2
V gene: TRBV7-2
D gene: TRBD2

CDR3 DNA: TGTGCTAGTGGTTTGGACAGCTATGGCTACACCTTC
CDR3 protein: CASGLDSYGYTF
clone size: .
J gene: TRBJ1-2
V gene: TRBV12-5
D gene: .

CDR3 DNA: TGCGCCAGCAGCTTGGATAACGGGGGGAATGAGCAGTTCTTC
CDR3 protein: CASSLDNGGNEQFF
clone size: .
J gene: TRBJ2-1
V gene: TRBV5-1
D gene: TRBD2

CDR3 DNA: TGCAGTGCTTCTCGACAGGGTGGGGTTGTAGAGCAGTTCTTC
CDR3 protein: CSASRQGGVVEQFF
clone size: .
J gene: TRBJ2-1
V gene: TRBV20-1
D gene: TRBD1

CDR3 DNA: TGTGCCAGCAGTAAAATCCCGGGACTAGCCACAGATACGCAGTATTTT
CDR3 protein: CASSKIPGLATDTQYF
clone size: .
J gene: TRBJ2-3
V gene: TRBV6-1
D gene: TRBD2

CDR3 DNA: TGTGCCAGCAGTTTGTTGGAATATGGCTACACCTTC
CDR3 protein: CASSLLEYGYTF
clone size: many
J gene: TRBJ1-2
V gene: TRBV12-3/TRBV12-4
D gene: .

CDR3 DNA: TGTGCCACTTGGGCGACAGATAGCACAGATACGCAGTATTTT
CDR3 protein: CATWATDSTDTQYF
clone size: .
J gene: TRBJ2-3
V gene: TRBV10-3
D gene: .

CDR3 DNA: TGTGCCAGCAGCCGGCGGGAGGGGGATGAGCAGTTCTTC
CDR3 protein: CASSRREGDEQFF
clone size: many
J gene: TRBJ2-1
V gene: TRBV6-4
D gene: TRBD2

CDR3 DNA: TGTGCCAGCAGTGTTGACAGGACCCCCGGGGAGCTGTTTTTT
CDR3 protein: CASSVDRTPGELFF
clone size: many
J gene: TRBJ2-2
V gene: TRBV12-3/TRBV12-4
D gene: .

CDR3 DNA: TGCAGTGCTCACCCTAGCGTGGGCTCCTACAATGAGCAGTTCTTC
CDR3 protein: CSAHPSVGSYNEQFF
clone size: .
J gene: TRBJ2-1
V gene: TRBV20-1
D gene: .

CDR3 DNA: TGTGCCAGCAGCCCCCCCTGGCGCGTGGCCGTTTACAATGAGCAGTTCTTC
CDR3 protein: CASSPPWRVAVYNEQFF
clone size: many
J gene: TRBJ2-1
V gene: TRBV7-9
D gene: .

CDR3 DNA: TGTGCCAGCAGCCACGTGCCGGGACAGGGAGCTGAGCAGTACTTC
CDR3 protein: CASSHVPGQGAEQYF
clone size: few
J gene: TRBJ2-7
V gene: TRBV3-1
D gene: TRBD1

CDR3 DNA: TGTGCCAGCAGCACTCATAGGGACAGGTTTGGGCCAGGGGATCCGGTCGAGCAGTACTTC
CDR3 protein: CASSTHRDRFGPGDPVEQYF
clone size: few
J gene: TRBJ2-7
V gene: TRBV2
D gene: TRBD1

CDR3 DNA: TGCGCCAGCAGCCAAGGGACAGTTTATAATTCACCCCTCCACTTT
CDR3 protein: CASSQGTVYNSPLHF
clone size: .
J gene: TRBJ1-6
V gene: TRBV4-1
D gene: .

CDR3 DNA: TGTGCCAGCAAACCGGGACTAGCTAAAAACATTCAGTACTTC
CDR3 protein: CASKPGLAKNIQYF
clone size: .
J gene: TRBJ2-4
V gene: TRBV6-1
D gene: TRBD2

CDR3 DNA: TGTGCCAGCAGTTCAGGGTGGGATGGCTACACCTTC
CDR3 protein: CASSSGWDGYTF
clone size: .
J gene: TRBJ1-2
V gene: TRBV12-3/TRBV12-4
D gene: .

CDR3 DNA: TGTGCCAGCAGCTCTAAGGGGCCTAACACTGAAGCTTTCTTT
CDR3 protein: CASSSKGPNTEAFF
clone size: .
J gene: TRBJ1-1
V gene: TRBV7-9
D gene: .

CDR3 DNA: TGTGCCACCAGCAGGCCCGGGACTATCCAAGAGACCCAGTACTTC
CDR3 protein: CATSRPGTIQETQYF
clone size: many
J gene: TRBJ2-5
V gene: TRBV15
D gene: TRBD2

CDR3 DNA: TGTGCCAGCAGAGGCCGGACTAGCGATGGGGATACGCAGTATTTT
CDR3 protein: CASRGRTSDGDTQYF
clone size: .
J gene: TRBJ2-3
V gene: TRBV2
D gene: TRBD2

CDR3 DNA: TGTGCCAGCAGCTTCCACTTGGGACAGGGGGTGAACATTCAGTACTTC
CDR3 protein: CASSFHLGQGVNIQYF
clone size: few
J gene: TRBJ2-4
V gene: TRBV11-2
D gene: TRBD1

CDR3 DNA: TGTGCCACCAGCAGAGATGGACTAGCGGTCAGCACAGATACGCAGTATTTT
CDR3 protein: CATSRDGLAVSTDTQYF
clone size: .
J gene: TRBJ2-3
V gene: TRBV15
D gene: TRBD2

CDR3 DNA: TGCAGCGTTGTGCTAGCGGGAGGGCCAACAGATACGCAGTATTTT
CDR3 protein: CSVVLAGGPTDTQYF
clone size: few
J gene: TRBJ2-3
V gene: TRBV29-1
D gene: TRBD2

CDR3 DNA: TGCAGTGCTAGAGATCAATTCGGTCTGTACAGGGGGTTTTCAGATACGCAGTATTTT
CDR3 protein: CSARDQFGLYRGFSDTQYF
clone size: few
J gene: TRBJ2-3
V gene: TRBV20-1
D gene: TRBD1

CDR3 DNA: TGCAGCGTTGCCGGCAGGGGCACAGATACGCAGTATTTT
CDR3 protein: CSVAGRGTDTQYF
clone size: few
J gene: TRBJ2-3
V gene: TRBV29-1
D gene: .

CDR3 DNA: TGTGCCAGCAGCCACCGTCTTAGAAGTGAAAAACTGTTTTTT
CDR3 protein: CASSHRLRSEKLFF
clone size: .
J gene: TRBJ1-4
V gene: TRBV7-2
D gene: .

CDR3 DNA: TGCAGCGCCGAAGGTGCCGCGAACACCGGGGAGCTGTTTTTT
CDR3 protein: CSAEGAANTGELFF
clone size: .
J gene: TRBJ2-2
V gene: TRBV29-1
D gene: .

CDR3 DNA: TGTGCCAGCAGCCGAACTAGCGGCGGACCGGCCCAGTACTTC
CDR3 protein: CASSRTSGGPAQYF
clone size: few
J gene: TRBJ2-5
V gene: TRBV12-3/TRBV12-4
D gene: TRBD2

CDR3 DNA: TGCAGTGCTAGATCGCTATCCATATCTACGGGGCAGTACTTC
CDR3 protein: CSARSLSISTGQYF
clone size: few
J gene: TRBJ2-7
V gene: TRBV20-1
D gene: .

CDR3 DNA: TGTGCCAGCAGCCAAGAGGCGGGAGTGGTCACCGGGGAGCTGTTTTTT
CDR3 protein: CASSQEAGVVTGELFF
clone size: few
J gene: TRBJ2-2
V gene: TRBV14
D gene: TRBD2

CDR3 DNA: TGTGCCAGCAGTTCAACAGGAGTTCATAGCAATCAGCCCCAGCATTTT
CDR3 protein: CASSSTGVHSNQPQHF
clone size: .
J gene: TRBJ1-5
V gene: TRBV27
D gene: .

CDR3 DNA: TGTGCCAGCAGCCAGACGTCGGGCAGTAAGTTCTTC
CDR3 protein: CASSQTSGSKFF
clone size: few
J gene: TRBJ2-1
V gene: TRBV6-5
D gene: .

CDR3 DNA: TGTGCCAGCAGCAGGACAGTAGAGAACACTGAAGCTTTCTTT
CDR3 protein: CASSRTVENTEAFF
clone size: few
J gene: TRBJ1-1
V gene: TRBV5-6
D gene: .

CDR3 DNA: TGTGCCACCAGGGGTAGCGGGATATATACGCAGTATTTT
CDR3 protein: CATRGSGIYTQYF
clone size: .
J gene: TRBJ2-3
V gene: TRBV15
D gene: TRBD2

CDR3 DNA: TGCAGTGCCGAGGGACCCGCCGGCAATGAGCAGTTCTTC
CDR3 protein: CSAEGPAGNEQFF
clone size: .
J gene: TRBJ2-1
V gene: TRBV20-1
D gene: .

CDR3 DNA: TGCAGTGCCATCGTTCCGACAGATACGCAGTATTTT
CDR3 protein: CSAIVPTDTQYF
clone size: .
J gene: TRBJ2-3
V gene: TRBV20-1
D gene: .

CDR3 DNA: TGTGCCAGCAGCTCCGGACAGGGACTCTATGGCTACACCTTC
CDR3 protein: CASSSGQGLYGYTF
clone size: many
J gene: TRBJ1-2
V gene: TRBV7-9
D gene: TRBD1

CDR3 DNA: TGCAGTGCTAGATGGAGCTACACAGATACGCAGTATTTT
CDR3 protein: CSARWSYTDTQYF
clone size: .
J gene: TRBJ2-3
V gene: TRBV20-1
D gene: .

CDR3 DNA: TGTGCCAGCAGCGTCGGGACAGGGAGGTACACTGAAGCTTTCTTT
CDR3 protein: CASSVGTGRYTEAFF
clone size: few
J gene: TRBJ1-1
V gene: TRBV9
D gene: TRBD1

CDR3 DNA: TGCGCCAGCAGCCTCGAGGTTGGTGGCTCCTACAATGAGCAGTTCTTC
CDR3 protein: CASSLEVGGSYNEQFF
clone size: many
J gene: TRBJ2-1
V gene: TRBV5-1
D gene: .

CDR3 DNA: TGCAGTGCTAGGACCTCCCGGGGGGTATACGAGCAGTACTTC
CDR3 protein: CSARTSRGVYEQYF
clone size: many
J gene: TRBJ2-7
V gene: TRBV20-1
D gene: TRBD2

CDR3 DNA: TGCAGTGCTAGGGAGCACACCGGGGAGCTGTTTTTT
CDR3 protein: CSAREHTGELFF
clone size: few
J gene: TRBJ2-2
V gene: TRBV20-1
D gene: .